Below are 14 T cell receptor beta chains sequenced from a single sample in a study of cytomegalovirus exposure and HLA in healthy donors. The PCR made use of 60 Vbeta and 13 Jbeta primers. TCRdb's copy holds only in-frame clones and misses some; the assay was immunoSEQ multiplex PCR. The sample includes 150,000 to 200,000 clones, roughly 85% of them seen just once. Input material: PBMCs. The origin of the receptors is a woman aged 40 to 55 in good health and CMV-seronegative.

CDR3 DNA: TGTGCCAGCAGCAGGGACAGGAATCCCTCCTACGAGCAGTACTTC. This encodes CASSRDRNPSYEQYF. J is TRBJ2-7 and V is TRBV7-2, with TRBD1 identical over 8 bases. The CDR3 totals 15 residues. Per germline, CDR1 SGHTA and CDR2 FQGNSA. V lost 5 bases to trimming and J lost 0 bases; unmatched junction nucleotides: 6.

V gene TRBV4-3 combines with J gene TRBJ2-2; TRBD1 is a possible D gene (5 bases). The germline V and J ends were trimmed by 2 bases and 6 bases, with 10 bases remaining between them. This CDR3 spans 14 amino acids. Germline-derived CDR1 and CDR2 are LGHNA and YSLEER. CDR3 in amino acids: CASSQSQGPGELFF. CDR3 coding DNA: TGCGCCAGCAGCCAATCCCAGGGTCCCGGGGAGCTGTTTTTT.

The CDR3 DNA is TGTGCCAGCAGCCCCAGCGGCTTGCCGAACACTGAAGCTTTCTTT. Its protein is CASSPSGLPNTEAFF. The chain combines TRBV7-9 with TRBJ1-1; no firm D call. V dropped 5 bases and J dropped 1 base, with 14 bases sitting between them. CDR3 length equals 15 residues. CDR1 SEHNR and CDR2 FQNEAQ come from the germline V gene (reference sequence).

The V and J genes are TRBV11-2 and TRBJ1-4; 10 bases line up with TRBD1. Germline CDR1 and CDR2: SGHAT and FQNNGV. The CDR3 runs 14 residues. Trimming cost V 4 bases and J 6 bases; bases outside gene matches: 2. CDR3 amino acids: CASSSGTGDEKLFF. The CDR3 coding sequence is TGTGCCAGCAGCTCCGGGACAGGGGATGAAAAACTGTTTTTT.

The genes are TRBV19 and TRBJ1-5, with a possible D match to TRBD1 (5 bases). Trimming cost V 5 bases and J 0 bases, with 14 bases left between them. CDR3 length: 16 residues. Germline CDR1 and CDR2: LNHDA and SQIVND (reference sequence). CDR3 region: CASSAKGQYSNQPQHF. As DNA, the CDR3 is TGTGCCAGTAGTGCTAAGGGGCAATATAGCAATCAGCCCCAGCATTTT.

The gene calls are TRBV5-5 and TRBJ1-5; no definite D call. Germline lookup yields CDR1 SGHKS and CDR2 YYEKEE (reference sequence). The CDR3 loop spans 15 amino acids. V lost 0 bases and J lost 1, with 8 bases in between. The CDR3 coding sequence is TGTGCCAGCAGCTTGGCCGGAGGAAGCAATCAGCCCCAGCATTTT. This translates into CASSLAGGSNQPQHF.

The CDR3 DNA follows: TGTGCCAGCAGTCCTCGCCGGGACAGGACAACCGGGGAGCTGTTTTTT. It codes for CASSPRRDRTTGELFF. The chain employs TRBV27 and TRBJ2-2; 8 bases line up with TRBD1. The V gene end was trimmed by 5 bases and the J gene end by 5 bases; junction bases not matched to a gene: 10. The germline V gene encodes CDR1 MNHEY and CDR2 SMNVEV (reference sequence). The CDR3 is 16 amino acids.

The rearrangement links TRBV29-1 to TRBJ2-6; D gene uncertain. CDR3 length: 14 amino acids. The V gene lost 1 base and the J gene lost 8 bases, with 12 bases spanning the gap. Germline CDR1 and CDR2: SQVTM and ANQGSEA. The CDR3, as DNA: TGCAGCGTTGAAGGGTCCCCTCAGTCCAACGTCCTGACTTTC. This sequence encodes CSVEGSPQSNVLTF.

This clone has just a few counts. The genes are TRBV28 and TRBJ1-5; 7 bases are a match to TRBD1. CDR1 and CDR2 from the germline V gene are MDHEN and SYDVKM. V was clipped by 6 bases and J by 3 bases; unmatched bases: 8. The length of the CDR3 is 15 residues. Here the CDR3 reads CASSLGGGTNQPQHF. The CDR3 nucleotides read TGTGCCAGCAGCCTAGGAGGGGGCACCAATCAGCCCCAGCATTTT. The whole variable domain, remainder taken from reference TRBV28 and TRBJ1-5, is DVKVTQSSRYLVKRTGEKVFLECVQDMDHENMFWYRQDPGLGLRLIYFSYDVKMKEKGDIPEGYSVSREKKERFSLILESASTNQTSMYLCASSLGGGTNQPQHFGDGTRLSIL.

The CDR3 DNA sequence: TGTGCCAGCAGCGTAACACCGACAGGGGGTGGTTACGAGCAGTACTTC. Translation gives CASSVTPTGGGYEQYF. This chain uses TRBV5-4 with TRBJ2-7; 9 bases agree with TRBD1. Germline V gene lookup returns CDR1 SGHNT and CDR2 YYREEE (reference sequence). This CDR3 is 16 amino acids long. V lost 4 bases and J lost 4; bases outside the gene matches: 12.

This clone was counted a single time. The chain combines TRBV29-1 with TRBJ2-6; D might be TRBD2 (7 bases). Trimming took 6 bases from V and 2 from J, leaving 14 bases between them. This CDR3 has 15 amino acids. Germline loops: CDR1 SQVTM, CDR2 ANQGSEA. For the CDR3, the DNA is TGCAGCGTCGGGGCGGGGGCAACTGGGGCCAACGTCCTGACTTTC. Its protein is CSVGAGATGANVLTF.

The chain couples TRBV5-1 to TRBJ2-7; 11 positions match TRBD2. The CDR3 runs 18 residues. CDR1 and CDR2 from the germline V gene are SGHRS and YFSETQ. The junction had 13 bases not matched to a gene; V was cut back by 4 bases and J by 1 base. In nucleotides, the CDR3 is TGCGCCAGCAGCCTCAAACTATCTAGCGGGAGGTTGTCCTACGAGCAGTACTTC. This codes for CASSLKLSSGRLSYEQYF.

This clone was found a few times. The V gene is TRBV5-4, the J gene TRBJ1-4, with TRBD1 matching 7 bases. Germline V gene lookup returns CDR1 SGHNT and CDR2 YYREEE (reference sequence). The V segment lost 2 bases and the J segment 8 bases; nucleotides outside the gene matches: 6. The CDR3 sequence is 14 residues long. The CDR3 nucleotides read TGTGCCAGCAGCTTAGGGGACAGATCAGAAAAACTGTTTTTT. Amino acid sequence: CASSLGDRSEKLFF.

On this clone itself: At the DNA level, this CDR3 is encoded by other sequences in the same sample as well. The chain's CDR3 is CASRTPGQPYEQYF. The CDR3 DNA is TGTGCCAGCAGAACTCCGGGACAGCCCTACGAGCAGTACTTC. The rearrangement links TRBV5-4 to TRBJ2-7; 7 nucleotides align to TRBD1. The CDR3 is made up of 14 amino acids. Germline lookup yields CDR1 SGHNT and CDR2 YYREEE (reference sequence). J lost 2 bases, V lost 5 bases, and 7 bases had no gene match.